The rows below give T cell receptor beta chains drawn from one sample of a study of T cells in Graves' hyperthyroidism and ophthalmopathy. Using its own MiXCR run on the multiplex PCR reads, TCRdb lists one record per CDR3 protein. Of approximately 560,000 distinct CDR3 sequences listed, 15% to 18% are singletons. Sample: blood. The receptors derive from a woman in her 30s with Graves' hyperthyroidism. Both conserved end residues are part of each CDR3. Fields, in order: J gene, D gene, clone size, V gene, CDR3 DNA, CDR3 protein. A D gene is named only where the DNA matches it firmly. Expanded clones are given a class, and other clones once, few, many or no size at all.

>TRBJ1-1|NA|many|TRBV27
TGTGCCAGCAGTTTCTTACGGGGGACGTGGAACACTGAAGCTTTCTTT
CASSFLRGTWNTEAFF
>TRBJ2-7|TRBD2|NA|TRBV7-7
TGTGCTAGCAGCTTATTGTTCCGGGAGGGTTATCCGAGCTCCTACGAGCAGTACTTC
CASSLLFREGYPSSYEQYF
>TRBJ2-7|TRBD2|NA|TRBV6-1
TGTGCCAGCAGGCACCGTTCAGGGACTAGCGGATCCTACGAGCAGTACTTC
CASRHRSGTSGSYEQYF
>TRBJ2-2|NA|many|TRBV6-5
TGTGCCAGCAGTTACCCGGGACAAGCGAACACCGGGGAGCTGTTTTTT
CASSYPGQANTGELFF
>TRBJ2-5|TRBD1|few|TRBV29-1
TGCAGCGTCGCGTATCCGGGACAGCAAGAGACCCAGTACTTC
CSVAYPGQQETQYF
>TRBJ2-3|NA|many|TRBV11-2
TGTGCCAGCAGCTTCCGACGGGGGAGCACAGATACGCAGTATTTT
CASSFRRGSTDTQYF
>TRBJ2-3|TRBD2|many|TRBV30
TGTGCCTGGAGTGTCGGAGCGGGAGTTTCAGATACGCAGTATTTT
CAWSVGAGVSDTQYF
>TRBJ2-3|TRBD2|many|TRBV7-2
TGTGCCAGCAGCCAGGGGACTAGGAGGCAAAGGGGGGATACGCAGTATTTT
CASSQGTRRQRGDTQYF
>TRBJ1-6|TRBD1|NA|TRBV18
TGTGCCAGCTCACTGGACAGGGCCAATTCACCCCTCCACTTT
CASSLDRANSPLHF
>TRBJ2-1|NA|few|TRBV5-1
TGCGCCAGCAGAACCACAGGCTCCTACAATGAGCAGTTCTTC
CASRTTGSYNEQFF
>TRBJ2-2|NA|few|TRBV10-3
TGTGCCATCAGTGAGGATGGGGGCGCGAACACCGGGGAGCTGTTTTTT
CAISEDGGANTGELFF
>TRBJ2-7|NA|many|TRBV14
TGTGCCAGCAGCCAAGAGCCCCGGCGACGGGGAGGCGAGCAGTACTTC
CASSQEPRRRGGEQYF
>TRBJ2-1|NA|many|TRBV18
TGTGCCAGCTCACCACCGGACGATGAGCAGTTCTTC
CASSPPDDEQFF
>TRBJ2-5|NA|NA|TRBV6-2/TRBV6-3
TGTGCCAGCAGTTACTCATTTTGGGACCAAGAGACCCAGTACTTC
CASSYSFWDQETQYF
>TRBJ2-1|TRBD2|many|TRBV6-1
TGTGCCAGCAGTACCGCGGGACTAGCGTACGACAATGAGCAGTTCTTC
CASSTAGLAYDNEQFF
>TRBJ2-1|NA|many|TRBV5-1
TGCGCCAGCAGCTTGGTTATCGGGAGCTCCTACAATGAGCAGTTCTTC
CASSLVIGSSYNEQFF
>TRBJ2-7|NA|NA|TRBV19
TGTGCCAGTAGTGCCTCAAATCCTGGAAAGCAGTACTTC
CASSASNPGKQYF
>TRBJ2-3|TRBD2|many|TRBV20-1
TGCAGTGCTAGGACTAGCGGGAGGTCAGATACGCAGTATTTT
CSARTSGRSDTQYF